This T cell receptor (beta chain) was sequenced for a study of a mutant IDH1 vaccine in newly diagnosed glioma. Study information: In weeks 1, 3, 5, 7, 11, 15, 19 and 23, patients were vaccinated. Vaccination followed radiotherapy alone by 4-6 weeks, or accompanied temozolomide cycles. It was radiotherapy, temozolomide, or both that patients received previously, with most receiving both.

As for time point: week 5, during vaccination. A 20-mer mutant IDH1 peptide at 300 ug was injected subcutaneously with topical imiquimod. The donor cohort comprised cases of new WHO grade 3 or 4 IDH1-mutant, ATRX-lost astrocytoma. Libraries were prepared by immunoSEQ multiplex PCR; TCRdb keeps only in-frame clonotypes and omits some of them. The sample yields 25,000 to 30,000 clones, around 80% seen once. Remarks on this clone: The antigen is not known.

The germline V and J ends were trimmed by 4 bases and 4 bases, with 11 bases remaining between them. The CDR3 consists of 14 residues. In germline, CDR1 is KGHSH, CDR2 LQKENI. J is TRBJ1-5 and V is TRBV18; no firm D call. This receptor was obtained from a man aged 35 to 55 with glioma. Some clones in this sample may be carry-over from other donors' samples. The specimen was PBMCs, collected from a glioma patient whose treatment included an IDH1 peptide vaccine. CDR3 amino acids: CASSQNTGNQPQHF. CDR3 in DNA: TGTGCCAGCTCACAAAACACGGGGAATCAGCCCCAGCATTTT. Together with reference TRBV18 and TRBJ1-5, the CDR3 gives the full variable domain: NAGVMQNPRHLVRRRGQEARLRCSPMKGHSHVYWYRQLPEEGLKFMVYLQKENIIDESGMPKERFSAEFPKEGPSILRIQQVVRGDSAAYFCASSQNTGNQPQHFGDGTRLSIL.